The 23 T cell receptor beta chains below were found in one sample sequenced in a study of cytomegalovirus exposure and HLA in healthy donors. PCR employed 60 Vbeta and 13 Jbeta primers. The method was immunoSEQ multiplex PCR; TCRdb's version includes in-frame clones alone and lacks a portion of them. The sample carries 60,000 or so clones, roughly 85% recorded once. Input material: PBMCs. The receptors stem from a female donor in good health and CMV-seronegative.

This chain uses TRBV5-1 with TRBJ2-3; 11 bases are shared with TRBD2. The V and J ends lost 6 bases and 1 base, in that order; junction bases with no gene match: 4. Germline V gene lookup returns CDR1 SGHRS and CDR2 YFSETQ. This CDR3 has 15 residues. The CDR3 DNA is TGCGCCAGCACCCTACTAGCGGGGGGCACAGATACGCAGTATTTT. Translating it yields CASTLLAGGTDTQYF.

The gene calls are TRBV18 and TRBJ1-6; TRBD1 aligns across 7 bases. Germline loops: CDR1 KGHSH, CDR2 LQKENI. The CDR3 runs 13 residues. V gave up 1 base and J gave up 14 bases; unmatched junction bases: 5. CDR3 DNA sequence: TGTGCCAGCTCACCACAGGGGGCTGGGTCCCTCCACTTT. Its protein is CASSPQGAGSLHF. Full variable domain (rest looked up from reference TRBV18 and TRBJ1-6): NAGVMQNPRHLVRRRGQEARLRCSPMKGHSHVYWYRQLPEEGLKFMVYLQKENIIDESGMPKERFSAEFPKEGPSILRIQQVVRGDSAAYFCASSPQGAGSLHFGNGTRLTVT.

The CDR3 bases are TGTGCCAGCAGCTTAGGGGGCCTGAACCTACTATTAGTCTACAATGAGCAGTTCTTC. Translating gives CASSLGGLNLLLVYNEQFF. This chain connects TRBV11-2 to TRBJ2-1, with D maybe TRBD1 (5 bases). The CDR3 is 19 amino acids. Germline CDR1 is SGHAT and CDR2 is FQNNGV. V was shortened by 1 base and J by 3 bases, with 22 bases between the two germline ends. The full variable domain, with the rest looked up from reference TRBV11-2 and TRBJ2-1, is EAGVAQSPRYKIIEKRQSVAFWCNPISGHATLYWYQQILGQGPKLLIQFQNNGVVDDSQLPKDRFSAERLKGVDSTLKIQPAKLEDSAVYLCASSLGGLNLLLVYNEQFFGPGTRLTVL.

The chain joins TRBV19 to TRBJ2-5, with 11 bases lining up with TRBD2. This CDR3 contains 16 residues. Per the germline V gene, CDR1 is LNHDA and CDR2 is SQIVND (reference sequence). Unmatched junction bases numbered 4, after V lost 2 bases and J lost 2 bases. Here the CDR3 reads CASSIMVAGGQETQYF. DNA of the CDR3: TGTGCCAGTAGTATAATGGTAGCGGGGGGGCAAGAGACCCAGTACTTC.

V and J are TRBV28 and TRBJ2-1, with 11 bases lining up with TRBD2. The CDR3 runs to 15 residues. CDR1 is MDHEN, CDR2 SYDVKM, per germline. V shed 7 bases and J 0 bases; nucleotides not matched to a gene: 2. The CDR3 DNA follows: TGTGCCAGCACTACTAGCGGGGGCTCCTACAATGAGCAGTTCTTC. Its translation: CASTTSGGSYNEQFF.

This CDR3 reads CASSLLEGVNTEAFF. As DNA, the CDR3 is TGCGCCAGCAGCTTGTTGGAGGGTGTGAACACTGAAGCTTTCTTT. This chain uses TRBV5-1 with TRBJ1-1; no clear D gene. The CDR3 has 15 amino acids. V was clipped by 1 base and J by 0 bases, with 10 bases between them. Germline CDR1 and CDR2: SGHRS and YFSETQ.

CDR3: CASTRGTSGSNEQFF. CDR3 sequence (DNA): TGTGCCAGCACCCGCGGGACTAGCGGGAGCAATGAGCAGTTCTTC. The rearrangement uses TRBV2 and TRBJ2-1; 14 positions agree with TRBD2. Germline assignment: CDR1 SNHLY and CDR2 FYNNEI. V gave up 7 bases and J gave up 6 bases; unmatched junction bases: 5. The CDR3 is 15 amino acids.

The V call is TRBV5-4, the J call TRBJ2-1; 8 nucleotides align to TRBD2. Germline CDR1 is SGHNT and CDR2 is YYREEE (reference sequence). V gave up 0 bases and J gave up 3 bases; unmatched junction bases: 8. The CDR3 is 17 residues long. CDR3 sequence reads: CASSLGAPGLDYNEQFF. In DNA, the CDR3 is TGTGCCAGCAGCTTGGGGGCCCCGGGACTAGACTACAATGAGCAGTTCTTC.

V usage is TRBV6-6 and J usage is TRBJ2-1; 10 positions match TRBD2. Losses at the gene ends were 4 bases for V and 7 bases for J; bases not matched to a gene: 4. Per the germline V gene, CDR1 is MNHNY and CDR2 is SVGAGI (reference sequence). This CDR3 spans 14 amino acids. The CDR3 spells CASSSSGSRNEQFF. The CDR3 nucleotides read TGTGCCAGCAGTTCTAGCGGGAGTAGGAATGAGCAGTTCTTC.

In the case of this clone: The same CDR3 can be traced to other DNA sequences in this sample. The chain has TRBV5-1 and TRBJ2-7; 8 bases line up with TRBD1. Per the germline V gene, CDR1 is SGHRS and CDR2 is YFSETQ. V dropped 1 base and J dropped 3; count of bases not matched to a gene: 0. There are 13 residues in the CDR3. CDR3 bases: TGCGCCAGCAGCTTGACAGGGGGCTACGAGCAGTACTTC. Amino acids: CASSLTGGYEQYF.

About this clone itself: One end of the junction fails to match germline, which may point to a read error. The chain combines TRBV6-5 with TRBJ2-6, with TRBD1 as a possible D gene (5 bases). From germline, CDR1 is MNHEY and CDR2 SVGAGI. The CDR3 totals 12 residues. CDR3 region: CATYSGANGLTF. The DNA of the CDR3 is TGTGCCACCTACTCTGGGGCCAACGGCCTGACTTTC.

V usage is TRBV7-9 and J usage is TRBJ2-5, with 9 bases lining up with TRBD1. The germline V gene has CDR1 SEHNR and CDR2 FQNEAQ (reference sequence). This CDR3 has 15 amino acids. V lost 6 bases to trimming and J lost 2 bases; unmatched junction nucleotides: 7. CDR3 nucleotides: TGTGCCAGCAGTCGCGCCGGGACAGGGCAAGAGACCCAGTACTTC. As protein: CASSRAGTGQETQYF. Drawing the rest from reference TRBV7-9 and TRBJ2-5, the complete variable domain is DTGVSQNPRHKITKRGQNVTFRCDPISEHNRLYWYRQTLGQGPEFLTYFQNEAQLEKSRLLSDRFSAERPKGSFSTLEIQRTEQGDSAMYLCASSRAGTGQETQYFGPGTRLLVL.

This clone was detected once. The rearrangement joins TRBV27 to TRBJ1-4; D is perhaps TRBD1 (6 bases). The CDR3 length is 15 residues. CDR1 is MNHEY and CDR2 is SMNVEV in the germline V gene (reference sequence). V was clipped by 4 bases and J by 4 bases, with 13 bases between them. DNA for the CDR3: TGTGCCAGCAGTTCTGGACAGTACTATAATGAAAAACTGTTTTTT. Translation: CASSSGQYYNEKLFF.

The chain has TRBV7-8 and TRBJ1-5, with D uncertain. This CDR3 comprises 16 residues. Germline V gives CDR1 SGHVS, CDR2 FQNEAQ. The V gene lost 0 bases and the J gene lost 0 bases, with 9 bases spanning the gap. The CDR3 DNA follows: TGTGCCAGCAGCTTAGCTTCGGGGAATAGCAATCAGCCCCAGCATTTT. Amino acids: CASSLASGNSNQPQHF.

The rearrangement links TRBV27 to TRBJ2-2; 10 bases match TRBD2. Germline trimming cut 5 bases from V and 3 bases from J; bases unmatched to any gene: 24. Germline V gene lookup returns CDR1 MNHEY and CDR2 SMNVEV (reference sequence). The CDR3 totals 22 residues. The CDR3 loop is CASSTVGGPGSSGSWDTGELFF. The CDR3 nucleotides are TGTGCCAGCAGTACCGTGGGGGGCCCGGGGTCTAGCGGGAGTTGGGACACCGGGGAGCTGTTTTTT.

The V gene is TRBV5-1, the J gene TRBJ2-1; 10 positions agree with TRBD2. Trimming cost V 1 base and J 7 bases; bases outside gene matches: 5. The CDR3 loop spans 15 amino acids. CDR1 and CDR2 from the germline V gene are SGHRS and YFSETQ. The CDR3 coding sequence is TGCGCCAGCAGCTTGCGGACTAGCGGATTGAATGAGCAGTTCTTC. It yields the protein CASSLRTSGLNEQFF.

The rearrangement links TRBV25-1 to TRBJ1-4, with a tentative D call TRBD1 (5 bases). Germline CDR1 is MGHDK and CDR2 is SYGVNS. This CDR3 is built from 13 residues. Trimming left V 4 bases short and J 3 bases short, with 6 bases between. CDR3 DNA sequence: TGTGCCAGCAGTGGACAGTCTAATGAAAAACTGTTTTTT. It translates to CASSGQSNEKLFF.

The chain couples TRBV29-1 to TRBJ2-7; 10 nucleotides align to TRBD2. The length of the CDR3 is 15 residues. From germline, CDR1 is SQVTM and CDR2 ANQGSEA. V was pared by 3 bases and J by 4 bases, with 9 bases of the junction left unmatched. The CDR3 reads CSVELPGLAHYEQYF. DNA of the CDR3: TGCAGCGTTGAGCTACCGGGACTAGCGCATTACGAGCAGTACTTC.

This chain connects TRBV14 to TRBJ2-3; 10 bases match TRBD1. The CDR3 spans 18 residues. V shed 0 bases, J shed 2 bases, and the junction held 8 bases outside the gene matches. From germline, CDR1 is SGHDN and CDR2 FVKESK. The chain's CDR3 is CASSQDRGTGVNTDTQYF. The CDR3, as DNA: TGTGCCAGCAGCCAAGATCGTGGGACAGGGGTTAACACAGATACGCAGTATTTT. Drawing the rest from reference TRBV14 and TRBJ2-3, the complete variable domain is EAGVTQFPSHSVIEKGQTVTLRCDPISGHDNLYWYRRVMGKEIKFLLHFVKESKQDESGMPNNRFLAERTGGTYSTLKVQPAELEDSGVYFCASSQDRGTGVNTDTQYFGPGTRLTVL.

The CDR3 loop reads CSAEGVETQYF. CDR3 coding DNA: TGCAGTGCTGAGGGGGTTGAGACCCAGTACTTC. The genes are TRBV20-1 and TRBJ2-5, with D possibly being TRBD1 (6 bases). Trimming left V 5 bases short and J 5 bases short, with 9 bases between. This CDR3 comprises 11 residues. The germline V gene encodes CDR1 DFQATT and CDR2 SNEGSKA (reference sequence).

This chain connects TRBV7-2 to TRBJ1-5, with D perhaps matching TRBD1 (5 bases). Trimming took off 5 bases at V and 6 bases at J, with 17 bases between the two ends. Germline CDR1 is SGHTA and CDR2 is FQGNSA. The CDR3 sequence is 15 residues long. CDR3 protein: CASSPRTGGGQPQHF. The CDR3 nucleotides are TGTGCCAGCAGCCCTCGGACGGGGGGGGGTCAGCCCCAGCATTTT.

The rearrangement uses TRBV5-4 and TRBJ1-2; 7 nucleotides agree with TRBD1. The CDR3 is 15 residues long. CDR1 is SGHNT and CDR2 is YYREEE in the germline V gene (reference sequence). Unmatched junction bases numbered 7, after V lost 4 bases and J lost 1 base. The CDR3 DNA reads as TGTGCCAGCAGCCTTCCTCGACAGGGTAACTATGGCTACACCTTC. Translating it yields CASSLPRQGNYGYTF.

V usage is TRBV30 and J usage is TRBJ2-6; D is undetermined. Germline loops: CDR1 GTSNPN, CDR2 SVGIG (reference sequence). V shed 8 bases and J shed 4 bases, with 6 bases lying between them. The CDR3 contains 11 residues. The CDR3 DNA reads TGTGCCCGGTCGGGGGCCAACGTCCTGACTTTC. It yields the protein CARSGANVLTF.